This note documents a single T cell receptor (beta chain) sequence. Its antigen target is currently unknown. No base qualities exist here, and no much larger clone lies one base off it. This specimen belongs to a study of T cells after somatic rescue of genetic block (dated by TCRdb to between 2020 and 2021). Concerning the study at large: What the study looked at was long-term robustness, specifically in a T-cell system that came about through somatic rescue of a genetic block in T-cell development.

Library preparation used the immunoSEQ multiplex PCR assay. TCRdb took over this immuneACCESS table, retaining in-frame rearrangements with V and J assigned. Such tables are incomplete; in checked studies, under half of the missing clones stem from an unresolved V gene, and the remainder is unexplained. The sample table holds about 120,000 clones, of which 75% to 95% were seen once. The biggest ten clones account for less than 1.5% of the sample. The CDR3 numbers 16 residues from cysteine through phenylalanine. The read is trimmed to its CDR3 DNA, 48 bases read in frame from base 1. Ends trimmed: V by 2 bases, J by 8 bases; bases unmatched to a gene: 10. The germline V gene specifies SQVTM as CDR1 and ANQGSEA as CDR2.

Rearrangement joined TRBV29-1 to TRBJ2-1; the central 12 bases match TRBD2. Input material: peripheral blood mononuclear cells (PBMCs). The source of this sequence is a woman aged 18 to 35. The base sequence is TGCAGCGTTGAACCGACTAGCGGGGGCCCCGGGGATGAGCAGTTCTTC. Its protein reads: CSVEPTSGGPGDEQFF.